Following are 3 T cell receptor beta chains from one sample sequenced in a study of T cell responses to AZD1222 COVID-19 vaccine (dated by TCRdb to the early 2020s). The library was generated by the immunoSEQ multiplex PCR assay. Sourced from immuneACCESS, this table was stored by TCRdb with only in-frame sequences that have V and J called. A share of the clones is absent; for the studies checked, an unresolved V gene accounts for under half, and the remainder has no known explanation. For this sample there are about 94,000 clones; about 88% appear just once. The top ten constitute 13% of the sample. According to the study, the label for this sample's time point signals: baseline before first vaccination. Sequenced here: peripheral blood, sampled on day 0 of AZD1222 vaccination. These receptors originate from an adult in good health.

This clone was picked up one time. The genes are TRBV6-1 and TRBJ2-5; TRBD2 agrees at 8 bases. Germline trimming cut 0 bases from V and 1 base from J; bases unmatched to any gene: 10. This CDR3 contains 18 residues. The germline gives CDR1 MNHNS, CDR2 SASEGT. The CDR3 sequence: CASSEARGGRGVQETQYF. The CDR3 coding sequence is TGTGCCAGCAGTGAAGCCAGGGGCGGGCGGGGGGTCCAAGAGACCCAGTACTTC.

The genes are TRBV19 and TRBJ2-2, with 8 nucleotides matching TRBD1. Germline V gene data show CDR1 as LNHDA and CDR2 as SQIVND (reference sequence). The CDR3 covers 17 residues. V shed 5 bases, J shed 0 bases, and the junction held 8 bases outside the gene matches. In DNA, the CDR3 is TGTGCCAGTAGTTTGCATCTACAGGGGGCGAACACCGGGGAGCTGTTTTTT. It translates to CASSLHLQGANTGELFF.

This sequence joins TRBV28 and TRBJ2-4; TRBD1 agrees at 9 bases. Trimming took 5 bases from V and 4 from J; bases not matched to a gene: 12. The CDR3 loop spans 17 amino acids. CDR1 is MDHEN, CDR2 SYDVKM, per germline. The CDR3 bases are TGTGCCAGCAGTGAACAGGGGGCCAGCCCATCAAAAAACATTCAGTACTTC. Encoded protein: CASSEQGASPSKNIQYF.